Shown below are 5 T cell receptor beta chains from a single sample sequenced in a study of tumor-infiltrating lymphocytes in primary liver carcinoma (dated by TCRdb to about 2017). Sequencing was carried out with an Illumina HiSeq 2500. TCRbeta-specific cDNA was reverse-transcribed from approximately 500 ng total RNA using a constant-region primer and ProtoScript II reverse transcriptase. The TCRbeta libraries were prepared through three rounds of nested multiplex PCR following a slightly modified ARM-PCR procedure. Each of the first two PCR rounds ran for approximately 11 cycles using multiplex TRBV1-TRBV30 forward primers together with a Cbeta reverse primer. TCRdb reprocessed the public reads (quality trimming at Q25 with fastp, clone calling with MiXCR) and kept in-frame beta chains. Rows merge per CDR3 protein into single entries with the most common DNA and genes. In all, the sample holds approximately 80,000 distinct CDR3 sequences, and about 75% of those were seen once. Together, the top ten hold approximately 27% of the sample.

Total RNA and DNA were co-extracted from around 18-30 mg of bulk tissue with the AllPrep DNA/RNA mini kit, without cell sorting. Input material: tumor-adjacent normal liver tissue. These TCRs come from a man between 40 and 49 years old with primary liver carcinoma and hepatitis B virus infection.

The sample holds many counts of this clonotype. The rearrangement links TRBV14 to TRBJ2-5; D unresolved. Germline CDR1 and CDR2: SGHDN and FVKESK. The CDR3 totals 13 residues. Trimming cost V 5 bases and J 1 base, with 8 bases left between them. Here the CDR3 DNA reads TGTGCCAGCAGCGGGTTTCTCCAAGAGACCCAGTACTTC. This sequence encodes CASSGFLQETQYF.

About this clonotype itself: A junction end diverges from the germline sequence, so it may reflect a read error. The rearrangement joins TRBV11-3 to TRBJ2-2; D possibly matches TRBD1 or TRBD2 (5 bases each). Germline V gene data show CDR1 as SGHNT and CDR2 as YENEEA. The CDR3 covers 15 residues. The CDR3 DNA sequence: TGTGCCATCAGCCACAGGAGGCCAAACACCGGGGAGCTATTTTTT. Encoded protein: CAISHRRPNTGELFF.

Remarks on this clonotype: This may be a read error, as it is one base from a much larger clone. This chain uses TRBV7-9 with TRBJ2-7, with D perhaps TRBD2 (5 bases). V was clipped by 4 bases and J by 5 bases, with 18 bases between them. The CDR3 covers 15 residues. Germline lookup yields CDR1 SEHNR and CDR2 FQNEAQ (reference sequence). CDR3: CASSSREDSLDEQYF. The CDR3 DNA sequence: TGTGCCAGCAGCTCGAGAGAGGACTCCCTCGACGAGCAGTACTTC.

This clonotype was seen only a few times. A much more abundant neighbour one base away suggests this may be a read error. Here the CDR3 reads CTSSSGTVYGYTF. The CDR3 nucleotides read TGTACCAGCAGTTCAGGGACAGTCTATGGCTACACCTTC. This rearrangement joins TRBV12-3 or TRBV12-4 to TRBJ1-2, with TRBD1 matching over 7 bases. The CDR3 contains 13 residues.

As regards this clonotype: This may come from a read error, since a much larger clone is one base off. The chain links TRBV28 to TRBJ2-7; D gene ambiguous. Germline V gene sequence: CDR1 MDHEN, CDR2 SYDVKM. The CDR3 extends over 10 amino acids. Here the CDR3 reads CANSSYEQYF. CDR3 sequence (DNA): TGTGCCAACAGTTCCTACGAGCAGTACTTC.